A single sample is the source of the 18 T cell receptor beta chains below, sequenced in a study of glioma-infiltrating T cells. Amplification of TCR alpha and beta CDR3 regions from RNA used iRepertoire nested multiplex PCR. TCRdb reprocessed the multiplex PCR reads via MiXCR and lists one record per CDR3 protein. This table holds 100,000 to 150,000 distinct CDR3 sequences, around 23% found once. Sequenced input: glioma tissue, nonneoplastic brain tissue, or PBMCs (not recorded which). The receptor source for this set is a human donor with low-grade glioma or glioblastoma, undergoing nonglioma brain surgery, or in good health (not recorded which).

This clonotype has more than one count but fewer than ten. The chain couples TRBV20-1 to TRBJ2-1; 12 bases fit TRBD2. J gave up 7 bases and V 0 bases, and 7 bases lay outside the gene matches. CDR1 is DFQATT, CDR2 SNEGSKA, per germline (reference sequence). The CDR3 loop spans 16 amino acids. The CDR3 nucleotides are TGCAGTGCTAGAGATCCCGGACTAGCGGGGTGGAATGAGCAGTTCTTC. It codes for CSARDPGLAGWNEQFF.

This chain connects TRBV6-1 to TRBJ1-1; D is perhaps TRBD1 (5 bases). V dropped 5 bases and J dropped 5 bases, with 18 bases sitting between them. Germline assignment: CDR1 MNHNS and CDR2 SASEGT. The CDR3 contains 15 residues. CDR3: CASSYDGRARTEAFF. The CDR3 nucleotides are TGTGCCAGCAGTTATGATGGCAGGGCCCGGACTGAAGCTTTCTTT.

Worth noting for this clonotype: A much larger clone differs from this one at a single base, so this may be a read error. The gene calls are TRBV20-1 and TRBJ1-1; D unresolved. V was trimmed by 3 bases and J by 1 base, leaving 9 bases between them. Germline CDR1 DFQATT, CDR2 SNEGSKA (reference sequence). This CDR3 has 13 residues. CDR3 protein: CSARPKGNTEAFF. The DNA of the CDR3 is TGCAGTGCTAGGCCCAAAGGGAACACTGAAGCTTTCTTT.

This clonotype was recorded many times. This chain joins TRBV7-9 and TRBJ2-4; 11 bases are a match to TRBD2. The CDR3 has 19 residues. Trimming removed 3 bases from V and 1 base from J; junction bases left unmatched: 11. Germline V gene data show CDR1 as SEHNR and CDR2 as FQNEAQ (reference sequence). CDR3 bases: TGTGCCAGCAGCTTTACGACTAGCGGGACTAACGCGGCCAAAAACATTCAGTACTTC. Amino acid sequence: CASSFTTSGTNAAKNIQYF.

This clonotype was counted many times. V and J are TRBV6-1 and TRBJ2-7; no clear D. Germline V CDR1 and CDR2: MNHNS, SASEGT. Trimming removed 5 bases from V and 0 bases from J, with 17 bases in between. This CDR3 is 16 amino acids long. This CDR3 reads CASSRSVLSPSYEQYV. CDR3 bases: TGTGCCAGCAGTCGTTCAGTACTTAGTCCCTCCTACGAGCAGTACGTC.

The chain is built from TRBV19 and TRBJ1-1, with D perhaps TRBD1 (6 bases). The CDR3 runs 14 residues. The germline V gene has CDR1 LNHDA and CDR2 SQIVND (reference sequence). V was clipped by 4 bases and J by 8 bases, with 17 bases between them. CDR3 nucleotides: TGTGCCAGTAGTAACCAACAGGGAACGGCGGAAGCTTTCTTT. This encodes CASSNQQGTAEAFF.

The chain employs TRBV20-1 and TRBJ2-2; D perhaps matches TRBD2 (6 bases). V was cut by 0 bases and J by 0 bases, with 20 bases left in between. From germline, CDR1 is DFQATT and CDR2 SNEGSKA (reference sequence). This CDR3 spans 19 amino acids. DNA of the CDR3: TGCAGTGCTAGAGATCCTGGTAGCGGCGCCACTACGAACACCGGGGAGCTGTTTTTT. Its protein product is CSARDPGSGATTNTGELFF.

The chain links TRBV20-1 to TRBJ2-5; a possible D gene is TRBD2 (5 bases). The V end was cut by 0 bases, the J end by 5 bases, with 16 bases between. This CDR3 has 15 amino acids. Germline V gene lookup returns CDR1 DFQATT and CDR2 SNEGSKA (reference sequence). For the CDR3, the DNA is TGCAGTGCTAGAGACCCGGACGGAGGAATGGAGACCCAGTACTTC. It specifies CSARDPDGGMETQYF.

With regard to this clonotype: Being one base from a much bigger clone, this may be a read error. The rearrangement uses TRBV27 and TRBJ1-5, with D perhaps TRBD1 (5 bases). CDR1 and CDR2 from the germline V gene are MNHEY and SMNVEV (reference sequence). This CDR3 spans 14 amino acids. The CDR3 sequence: CAGSQPGFGQPQHF. Here the CDR3 DNA reads TGTGCCGGCAGCCAACCAGGGTTCGGGCAGCCCCAGCATTTT.

The genes are TRBV20-1 and TRBJ2-7, with D possibly TRBD2 on 6 matching bases. Looked up from germline, CDR1 is DFQATT and CDR2 is SNEGSKA (reference sequence). The CDR3 totals 12 residues. Trimming took 0 bases from V and 6 from J, leaving 9 bases between them. The CDR3 loop reads CSAREGGGEQYV. The CDR3 nucleotides are TGCAGTGCTAGAGAGGGGGGAGGCGAGCAGTACGTC.

This clonotype was seen a handful of times. The gene calls are TRBV5-5 and TRBJ2-1; tentative D call: TRBD1 (6 bases). CDR3 length: 15 amino acids. Germline CDR1 is SGHKS and CDR2 is YYEKEE (reference sequence). V lost 0 bases and J 4 bases, leaving 11 bases between the germline ends. The CDR3: CASSLGPDRYNEQFF. The CDR3 DNA sequence: TGTGCCAGCAGCTTGGGGCCGGACAGATACAATGAGCAGTTCTTC.

This clonotype was seen many times. This chain joins TRBV6-1 and TRBJ2-7; no reliable D call. This CDR3 has 14 amino acids. Germline CDR1 is MNHNS and CDR2 is SASEGT. V was shortened by 0 bases and J by 6 bases, with 12 bases between the two germline ends. CDR3: CASSEADSSSEQYV. For the CDR3, the DNA is TGTGCCAGCAGTGAAGCTGATTCGAGTTCCGAGCAGTACGTC.

Of note for this clonotype: A read error may account for a junction end that differs from germline. The chain uses TRBV27 and TRBJ1-4; no clear D gene. The CDR3 consists of 14 residues. CDR1 MNHEY and CDR2 SMNVEV come from the germline V gene (reference sequence). The DNA of the CDR3 is TGTGCCAGCAGTTCCGGGTCCTTTAATAAAAAACTGTTTTTT. This translates into CASSSGSFNKKLFF.

Remarks on this clonotype: Possible read error: a much larger clone is one base away. This CDR3 reads CASSLSGTGINYCYTF. CDR3 DNA: TGTGCCAGCAGTTTATCGGGGACAGGGATAAACTATTGCTACACCTTC. The gene calls are TRBV27 and TRBJ1-2; TRBD1 aligns across 9 bases. CDR1 is MNHEY, CDR2 SMNVEV, per germline (reference sequence). CDR3 length: 16 residues.

The CDR3 spells CASSEESGSRTDTQYF. Here the CDR3 DNA reads TGTGCCAGCAGTGAAGAAAGCGGGTCTCGCACAGATACGCAGTATTTT. This chain joins TRBV2 and TRBJ2-3; D possibly corresponds to TRBD2 (6 bases). Trimming removed 1 base at V and 1 base at J, with 12 bases between. This CDR3 region has 16 residues. CDR1 and CDR2 (germline): SNHLY, FYNNEI.

This clonotype has a handful of counts. A single base separates this from a much larger clone, so it may be a read error. This rearrangement joins TRBV27 to TRBJ1-6; a possible D gene is TRBD1 (6 bases). The CDR3 consists of 15 residues. The germline CDR1 and CDR2 sequences are MNHEY and SMNVEV (reference sequence). The CDR3 reads CASSRQAMGNSSLHF. Here the CDR3 DNA reads TGTGCCAGCAGCCGACAGGCGATGGGAAATTCATCCCTCCACTTT.

This clonotype was seen ten or more times. The chain carries TRBV7-9 and TRBJ2-1; D is unresolved. The CDR3 is made up of 13 amino acids. Germline loops: CDR1 SEHNR, CDR2 FQNEAQ (reference sequence). The germline V and J ends were trimmed by 0 bases and 12 bases, with 12 bases remaining between them. CDR3 protein: CASSLAMAEGQFF. CDR3 DNA: TGTGCCAGCAGCTTAGCTATGGCAGAAGGGCAGTTCTTC.

V and J are TRBV7-8 and TRBJ2-7; D remains unclear. This CDR3 has 15 amino acids. CDR1 is SGHVS, CDR2 FQNEAQ, per germline. The V and J ends lost 1 base and 2 bases respectively, with 12 bases between them. CDR3 in DNA: TGTGCCAGCAGCTTAGGTGAGACGCATCCCTACGAGCAGTACGTC. It encodes CASSLGETHPYEQYV.